This T cell receptor (beta chain) was recorded in a study of blood T cell repertoires in COVID-19. Study-level background: Specimens from acute and convalescent COVID-19 originated in the United States, Italy and Spain. Sources were T cells, B-cell-depleted T cells, or PBMCs; the material itself was cDNA or gDNA.

Original handling: Reference gene primer amplification gave estimated nucleated cell counts. Clones were read by immunoSEQ multiplex PCR, and TCRdb kept only the in-frame ones, dropping some. V and J calls and clone size come straight from that table; D and trimming were deduced from the DNA. The sample holds roughly 29,000 clones, approximately 83% seen once. Germline V lookup: CDR1 SGHAT, CDR2 FQNNGV. The V end was cut by 5 bases, the J end by 4 bases, with 11 bases between. The CDR3 loop spans 13 amino acids. Patients from Seattle were sampled longitudinally, starting during active infection. The sample consisted of peripheral blood. This TCR was recovered from a woman older than 75 with COVID-19, enrolled during active disease. The V and J genes are TRBV11-2 and TRBJ1-1, with a possible D match to TRBD1 (5 bases). CDR3: CASSRGTGTEAFF. DNA for the CDR3: TGTGCCAGCAGCCGGGGGACCGGCACTGAAGCTTTCTTT.